The 8 T cell receptor beta chains below were found in one sample sequenced in a study of T cells and Merkel cell carcinoma outcomes. Profiled with immunoSEQ multiplex PCR; TCRdb holds only in-frame clones, not every one. Of roughly 11,000 clones listed, 95% to 96% are singletons. Source material: tumor tissue from Merkel cell carcinoma. These receptors came from a human donor with Merkel cell carcinoma.

This rearrangement joins TRBV11-3 to TRBJ2-1, with 11 bases identical to TRBD2. Germline V CDR1 and CDR2: SGHNT, YENEEA. The junction had 6 bases not matched to a gene; V was cut back by 1 base and J by 4 bases. The CDR3 is made up of 17 amino acids. CDR3 sequence: CASSLAGTSGSYNEQFF. The CDR3 DNA sequence: TGTGCCAGCAGCTTAGCGGGAACTAGCGGGAGTTACAATGAGCAGTTCTTC.

This clone was recorded only once. In nucleotides, the CDR3 is TGCAGCGAAAGGACTAGCGGCGCAGAGACCCAGTACTTC. Protein: CSERTSGAETQYF. The chain links TRBV29-1 to TRBJ2-5; 10 bases map to TRBD2. The J segment lost 4 bases and the V segment lost 7 bases, leaving 6 bases of the junction unmatched. Germline CDR1 SQVTM, CDR2 ANQGSEA. This CDR3 is built from 13 residues.

This clone has just a few counts. The chain employs TRBV30 and TRBJ2-5; 10 bases are a match to TRBD2. This CDR3 comprises 14 residues. CDR1 GTSNPN and CDR2 SVGIG come from the germline V gene (reference sequence). V lost 1 base and J lost 5; bases outside the gene matches: 4. CDR3 DNA sequence: TGTGCCTGGAGTGGACTAGCGGGCGGGGAGACCCAGTACTTC. Its translation: CAWSGLAGGETQYF. Filled out from reference TRBV30 and TRBJ2-5, the complete variable domain reads SQTIHQWPATLVQPVGSPLSLECTVEGTSNPNLYWYRQAAGRGLQLLFYSVGIGQISSEVPQNLSASRPQDRQFILSSKKLLLSDSGFYLCAWSGLAGGETQYFGPGTRLLVL.

This chain joins TRBV28 and TRBJ1-1, with D maybe TRBD1 (6 bases). The CDR3 consists of 16 residues. V dropped 5 bases and J dropped 2 bases, with 18 bases sitting between them. Germline CDR1 MDHEN, CDR2 SYDVKM. CDR3 nucleotide sequence: TGTGCCAGCAGTCCGCCCGTGGGGGGGGCAAACACTGAAGCTTTCTTT. Residues: CASSPPVGGANTEAFF.

The rearrangement uses TRBV13 and TRBJ2-7, with 11 bases aligning to TRBD1. Germline CDR1 PRHDT, CDR2 FYEKMQ (reference sequence). Unmatched junction bases numbered 5, after V lost 5 bases and J lost 8 bases. This CDR3 is built from 13 residues. In DNA form, the CDR3 reads TGTGCCAGCAGCGCCCGGGACAGGGGGAAGCAGTACTTC. It encodes CASSARDRGKQYF.

The chain has TRBV30 and TRBJ1-4, with 8 bases that match TRBD1. The germline V gene encodes CDR1 GTSNPN and CDR2 SVGIG (reference sequence). The CDR3 consists of 12 residues. J gave up 8 bases and V 5 bases, and 4 bases lay outside the gene matches. The CDR3 sequence is CAWAGQGEKLFF. In nucleotides, the CDR3 is TGTGCCTGGGCAGGACAGGGAGAAAAACTGTTTTTT.

The V gene is TRBV4-1, the J gene TRBJ2-3; TRBD1 matches at 9 bases. V was pared by 6 bases and J by 0 bases, with 4 bases of the junction left unmatched. The CDR3 consists of 15 residues. The germline V gene encodes CDR1 MGHRA and CDR2 YSYEKL. The CDR3 region is CASRPGTGSTDTQYF. The CDR3 nucleotides are TGCGCCAGCAGACCCGGGACAGGGAGCACAGATACGCAGTATTTT.

The rearrangement uses TRBV14 and TRBJ2-5, with a tentative D call TRBD2 (5 bases). Germline V gene data show CDR1 as SGHDN and CDR2 as FVKESK. The CDR3 runs 17 residues. The V end lost 0 bases, the J end lost 5 bases, and 19 bases lay between the germline ends. The CDR3 here is CASSQEGRTGRRETQYF. CDR3 DNA sequence: TGTGCCAGCAGCCAAGAGGGCCGGACGGGAAGGAGGGAGACCCAGTACTTC.